A single sample gave rise to the 22 T cell receptor beta chains below, sequenced in a study of CXCR3-negative and CXCR3-positive naive CD8 T cells. Via 5' RACE with UMI labels, TRB cDNA libraries were prepared. Reprocessing the 5' RACE reads, TCRdb reports a single entry for every CDR3 protein and omits DNA. This sample's table has 100,000 to 150,000 distinct CDR3 sequences. Sequencing was done on a sample of naive CXCR3- CD8+ T cells from blood. The subset denotes: CD45RO-CCR7+CD27+CD95- naive CD8+ T cells lacking CXCR3 (TNR3-). Source of these receptors: a human donor in good health. Some clones in this sample may be carry-over from other donors' samples.

V is TRBV7-2 and J is TRBJ2-1. Germline V lookup: CDR1 SGHTA, CDR2 FQGNSA. This CDR3 spans 16 amino acids. The chain's CDR3 is CASSLVRGKGYNEQFF.

The chain combines TRBV27 with TRBJ2-1; TCRdb's assignment of TRBD2 cannot be checked, as there is no DNA. The V gene's germline CDR1 is MNHEY and CDR2 SMNVEV (reference sequence). The CDR3 length is 18 residues. The CDR3 region is CASSLLAGGLSSYNEQFF.

V usage is TRBV28 and J usage is TRBJ2-7; lacking DNA, the TRBD1 call made by TCRdb goes unchecked. The CDR3 consists of 13 residues. The V gene's germline CDR1 is MDHEN and CDR2 SYDVKM. CDR3 residues: CASSPLTGVEQYF.

The chain links TRBV29-1 to TRBJ1-1. The CDR3 extends over 12 amino acids. The germline V gene has CDR1 SQVTM and CDR2 ANQGSEA. CDR3 protein: CSVVEGNTEAFF.

The chain is built from TRBV28 and TRBJ2-3; TCRdb selects TRBD1, and the lack of DNA leaves this call unchecked. The CDR3 is made up of 15 amino acids. The germline V gene encodes CDR1 MDHEN and CDR2 SYDVKM. CDR3 region: CASSVGLGGTDTQYF.

The chain has TRBV7-7 and TRBJ2-6; TCRdb proposes TRBD1, but this gene call is untestable without DNA. Germline V gene sequence: CDR1 SSHAT, CDR2 FNYEAQ (reference sequence). The CDR3 runs 19 residues. This CDR3 is CASSLARGAPSEGANVLTF.

The chain uses TRBV7-6 and TRBJ2-7; TCRdb's assignment of TRBD1 cannot be checked, as there is no DNA. Germline-derived CDR1 and CDR2 are SGHVS and FNYEAQ. The CDR3 length is 14 residues. CDR3 amino acids: CASSLGTTTDEQYF.

This sequence joins TRBV14 and TRBJ1-1; TCRdb names TRBD1, which stays unverified in the absence of DNA. The germline V gene encodes CDR1 SGHDN and CDR2 FVKESK. The CDR3 has 14 amino acids. The chain's CDR3 is CASSQDRGITEAFF.

The J gene is TRBJ2-7, the V gene TRBV11-1; TCRdb calls TRBD1, which cannot be checked without DNA. The CDR3 is made up of 12 amino acids. Germline CDR1 and CDR2: SGHAT and FQDESV (reference sequence). The CDR3 sequence is CASSLRGGEQYF.

The gene calls are TRBV29-1 and TRBJ2-7; TCRdb designates TRBD2, a call that cannot be tested without DNA. Germline-derived CDR1 and CDR2 are SQVTM and ANQGSEA. This CDR3 spans 13 amino acids. CDR3: CSVEISSGYEQYF.

This sequence joins TRBV5-6 and TRBJ2-1; TCRdb gives TRBD1 as the D gene, but with no DNA this cannot be confirmed. Looked up from germline, CDR1 is SGHDT and CDR2 is YYEEEE. The CDR3 has 14 amino acids. The CDR3 is CASSLGQPRDEQFF.

V is TRBV4-3 and J is TRBJ2-1; lacking DNA, the TRBD2 call made by TCRdb goes unchecked. The CDR3 length is 17 residues. The germline V gene encodes CDR1 LGHNA and CDR2 YSLEER. This CDR3 is CASSQDRLAGGYNEQFF.

V gene TRBV25-1 combines with J gene TRBJ2-3; TCRdb reports TRBD1, a call that lacks DNA to check it against. Per germline, CDR1 MGHDK and CDR2 SYGVNS. The length of the CDR3 is 15 residues. CDR3: CASTQEEADPDTQYF.

V is TRBV12-3 or TRBV12-4 and J is TRBJ2-7; TCRdb reports TRBD1, a call that lacks DNA to check it against. The CDR3 is made up of 20 amino acids. The CDR3 is CASSAGTGRTGSVGTYEQYF.

This chain links TRBV7-8 with TRBJ2-5; absent DNA, TCRdb's TRBD2 call cannot be checked. CDR3 length equals 17 residues. Germline loops: CDR1 SGHVS, CDR2 FQNEAQ. This CDR3 is CASSLYPSGSKLETQYF. Using reference TRBV7-8 and TRBJ2-5 for the parts outside the CDR3, the full variable domain is GAGVSQSPRYKVAKRGQDVALRCDPISGHVSLFWYQQALGQGPEFLTYFQNEAQLDKSGLPSDRFFAERPEGSVSTLKIQRTQQEDSAVYLCASSLYPSGSKLETQYFGPGTRLLVL.

The chain carries TRBV3-1 and TRBJ2-1; TCRdb picks TRBD1, but there is no DNA to check that call. Germline V gene lookup returns CDR1 LGHDT and CDR2 YNNKEL (reference sequence). This CDR3 is 14 amino acids long. The CDR3 loop is CASSQGLQVNEQFF.

The chain uses TRBV29-1 and TRBJ2-7; lacking DNA, the TRBD1 call made by TCRdb goes unchecked. The CDR3 length is 20 residues. Germline CDR1 reads SQVTM; CDR2 reads ANQGSEA. CDR3: CSVEDSLGSMTEKFPNEQYF.

This sequence joins TRBV28 and TRBJ2-7; TCRdb's assignment of TRBD2 cannot be checked, as there is no DNA. Germline lookup yields CDR1 MDHEN and CDR2 SYDVKM. This CDR3 is 15 amino acids long. The chain's CDR3 is CASSPRGLAGAEQYF. Variable domain in full (rest from reference TRBV28 and TRBJ2-7): DVKVTQSSRYLVKRTGEKVFLECVQDMDHENMFWYRQDPGLGLRLIYFSYDVKMKEKGDIPEGYSVSREKKERFSLILESASTNQTSMYLCASSPRGLAGAEQYFGPGTRLTVT.

The V and J genes are TRBV20-1 and TRBJ2-7; there is no DNA to check the TCRdb D call of TRBD1. The CDR3 runs 14 residues. Germline lookup yields CDR1 DFQATT and CDR2 SNEGSKA (reference sequence). This CDR3 reads CSARGWDRDYEQYF.

This chain uses TRBV13 with TRBJ1-2; the TCRdb D gene call, TRBD1, has no DNA to confirm it. CDR3 length: 14 amino acids. Germline-derived CDR1 and CDR2 are PRHDT and FYEKMQ (reference sequence). The CDR3 protein is CASSSPDLYSGYTF.

CDR3 sequence: CASSQAGTGVREQYF. The rearrangement links TRBV2 to TRBJ2-7; there is no DNA to check the TCRdb D call of TRBD1. The germline gives CDR1 SNHLY, CDR2 FYNNEI. The CDR3 contains 15 residues.

V and J are TRBV12-3 or TRBV12-4 and TRBJ2-1; TCRdb indicates TRBD2, and absent DNA this call remains unverified. This CDR3 has 16 amino acids. The CDR3 protein is CASSGLVRRSYNEQFF.